The rows below give T cell receptor beta chains drawn from one sample of a study of blood T cell repertoires in COVID-19. Sequencing used immunoSEQ multiplex PCR; TCRdb keeps in-frame clones, though not all of them. The data show a few hundred thousand clones, with 75% to 90% seen just once and around 1.1% held by the top ten. Sequencing was done on a sample of PBMCs or T cells enriched from blood (not recorded which). The source is a man aged 25 to 45 who had recovered from COVID-19. CDR3s include the opening cysteine and the closing phenylalanine or tryptophan. The D gene is left open where the match is weak. Rows may omit the clone size; those that give it use once, few, many or a size class.

D gene,J gene,V gene,CDR3 length,clone size,CDR3 protein,CDR3 DNA
-,TRBJ2-6,TRBV2,15,-,CASSTLGAGANVLTF,TGTGCCAGCAGTACCCTCGGGGCTGGGGCCAACGTCCTGACTTTC
TRBD2,TRBJ2-1,TRBV5-1,14,-,CASSAGTSSNEQFF,TGCGCCAGCAGCGCCGGGACTAGCAGCAATGAGCAGTTCTTC
TRBD1,TRBJ1-5,TRBV15,14,once,CATSSTGGRQPQHF,TGTGCCACCAGCAGCACAGGGGGCCGTCAGCCCCAGCATTTT
TRBD2,TRBJ2-7,TRBV28,13,-,CASSQGLDYEQYF,TGTGCCAGCAGTCAGGGACTAGACTACGAGCAGTACTTC
-,TRBJ2-2,TRBV7-6,13,-,CASSPENTGELFF,TGTGCCAGCAGCCCAGAGAACACCGGGGAGCTGTTTTTT
-,TRBJ1-2,TRBV5-1,15,-,CATNDRPQGNYGYTF,TGCGCCACTAATGATCGTCCGCAGGGAAACTATGGCTACACCTTC
TRBD2,TRBJ2-1,TRBV5-1,14,-,CASSLAGDVDEQFF,TGCGCCAGCAGCCTAGCGGGAGATGTCGATGAGCAGTTCTTC
TRBD2,TRBJ2-1,TRBV7-6,14,-,CASSLAGGPNEQFF,TGTGCCAGCAGCTTAGCGGGAGGGCCGAATGAGCAGTTCTTC
-,TRBJ1-4,TRBV5-1,15,few,CASSWAVGANEKLFF,TGCGCCAGCAGCTGGGCAGTGGGCGCTAATGAAAAACTGTTTTTT
-,TRBJ1-5,TRBV13,14,-,CASSLGLGGQPQHF,TGTGCCAGCAGCTTAGGCCTGGGGGGTCAGCCCCAGCATTTT
-,TRBJ2-3,TRBV10-1,14,-,CASSERRYTDTQYF,TGCGCCAGCAGTGAACGGCGGTACACAGATACGCAGTATTTT
-,TRBJ2-3,TRBV19,15,-,CASSFSGYDTDTQYF,TGTGCCAGTAGTTTCTCGGGGTACGACACAGATACGCAGTATTTT
-,TRBJ1-2,TRBV4-1,14,-,CASSQDNPAAGYTF,TGCGCCAGCAGCCAAGATAACCCCGCGGCGGGCTACACCTTC
-,TRBJ2-1,TRBV29-1,15,once,CSVEDSTLSHNEQFF,TGCAGCGTTGAAGATTCGACTTTAAGCCACAATGAGCAGTTCTTC
-,TRBJ1-3,TRBV15,14,-,CATSRETGGNTIYF,TGTGCCACCAGCAGAGAGACAGGCGGAAACACCATATATTTT
-,TRBJ2-7,TRBV21-1,18,few,CANHPRRVFIPNSYEQYF,TGTGCCAACCACCCTAGGCGGGTCTTCATTCCTAACTCCTACGAGCAGTACTTC
-,TRBJ1-2,TRBV5-1,11,-,CASSSDYGYTF,TGCGCCAGCAGCTCCGACTATGGCTACACCTTC
-,TRBJ2-7,TRBV3-1/TRBV3-2,12,-,CASSQGTVEQYF,TGTGCCAGCAGCCAAGGGACAGTCGAGCAGTACTTC
-,TRBJ2-7,TRBV7-2,14,-,CASSLGGGNYEQYF,TGTGCCAGCAGCTTGGGTGGGGGGAACTACGAGCAGTACTTC
TRBD2,TRBJ2-2,TRBV3-1/TRBV3-2,15,-,CASSLGLAHTGELFF,TGTGCCAGCAGCCTGGGACTAGCTCACACCGGGGAGCTGTTTTTT
-,TRBJ1-1,TRBV5-6,12,-,CASTLRGTEAFF,TGTGCCAGCACCCTTAGGGGGACTGAAGCTTTCTTT
-,TRBJ2-5,TRBV7-8,15,-,CASSRRDSKQETQYF,TGTGCCAGCAGTCGCCGGGACTCCAAACAAGAGACCCAGTACTTC
TRBD2,TRBJ2-1,TRBV5-1,15,once,CASSLIAGEGNEQFF,TGCGCCAGCAGCTTGATAGCGGGAGAGGGCAATGAGCAGTTCTTC
TRBD1,TRBJ1-1,TRBV5-1,14,-,CASSSTGVNTEAFF,TGCGCCAGCAGCTCCACAGGGGTGAACACTGAAGCTTTCTTT
TRBD2,TRBJ2-3,TRBV7-3,15,few,CASSPGGGPTDTQYF,TGTGCCAGCAGCCCCGGGGGGGGTCCCACAGATACGCAGTATTTT
TRBD1,TRBJ1-3,TRBV30,14,few,CAGDRALSGNTIYF,TGTGCCGGAGACAGGGCCCTCTCTGGAAACACCATATATTTT